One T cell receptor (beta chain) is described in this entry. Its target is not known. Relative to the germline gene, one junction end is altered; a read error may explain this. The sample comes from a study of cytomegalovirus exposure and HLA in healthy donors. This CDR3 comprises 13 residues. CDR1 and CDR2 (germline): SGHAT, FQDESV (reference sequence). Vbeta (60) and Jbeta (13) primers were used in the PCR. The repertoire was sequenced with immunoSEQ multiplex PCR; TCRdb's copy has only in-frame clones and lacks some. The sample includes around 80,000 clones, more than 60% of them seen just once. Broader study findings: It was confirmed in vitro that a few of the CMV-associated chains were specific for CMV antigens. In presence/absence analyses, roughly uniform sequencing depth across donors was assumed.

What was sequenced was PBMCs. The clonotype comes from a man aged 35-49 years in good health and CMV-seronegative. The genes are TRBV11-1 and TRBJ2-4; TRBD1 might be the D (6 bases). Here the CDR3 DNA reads TGTGCCAGCAGCTTATTAGGGGGAAACAGTCAGTACTTC. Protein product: CASSLLGGNSQYF.